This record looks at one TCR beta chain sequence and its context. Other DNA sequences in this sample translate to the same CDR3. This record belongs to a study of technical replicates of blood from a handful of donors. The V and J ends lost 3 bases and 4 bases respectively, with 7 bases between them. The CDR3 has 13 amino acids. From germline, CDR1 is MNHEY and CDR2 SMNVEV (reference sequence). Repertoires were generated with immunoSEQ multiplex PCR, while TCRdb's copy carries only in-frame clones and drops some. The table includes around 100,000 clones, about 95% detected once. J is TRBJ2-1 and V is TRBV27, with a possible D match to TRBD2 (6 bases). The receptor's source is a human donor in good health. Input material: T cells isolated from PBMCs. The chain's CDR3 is CASSLGGYNEQFF. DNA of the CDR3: TGTGCCAGCAGTTTGGGAGGATACAATGAGCAGTTCTTC.